The 24 T cell receptor beta chains below all came from one sample that was sequenced in a study of monozygotic twins with inflammatory bowel disease. TCRdb re-called the 5' RACE reads and catalogs CDR3 proteins one per entry, DNA excluded. Here the sample table reports around 450,000 distinct CDR3 sequences. The sequencing input was blood. The receptors here all came from a human donor with ulcerative colitis or Crohn's disease, or a healthy co-twin of an affected twin (not recorded which).

The CDR3 here is CAWMYSRNTEAFF. V gene TRBV30 combines with J gene TRBJ1-1. Germline CDR1 is GTSNPN and CDR2 is SVGIG (reference sequence). CDR3 size: 13 residues.

This rearrangement joins TRBV5-1 to TRBJ1-2. This CDR3 region has 14 residues. CDR1 SGHRS and CDR2 YFSETQ come from the germline V gene. CDR3 residues: CASGEGHANYGYTF.

The chain links TRBV5-5 to TRBJ2-2; with no DNA, the TCRdb D assignment of TRBD1 cannot be verified. The germline V gene encodes CDR1 SGHKS and CDR2 YYEKEE (reference sequence). This CDR3 is built from 14 residues. CDR3 residues: CASSLDRGAGELFF.

The rearrangement links TRBV5-6 to TRBJ2-3; as DNA is missing, the TRBD1 call by TCRdb cannot be tested. The germline gives CDR1 SGHDT, CDR2 YYEEEE. The CDR3 runs to 17 residues. The CDR3 sequence: CASSLAFDRIDTDTQYF.

The chain combines TRBV7-9 with TRBJ2-2; without DNA, the TCRdb call of TRBD1 cannot be checked. Germline loops: CDR1 SEHNR, CDR2 FQNEAQ (reference sequence). CDR3 size: 16 residues. This CDR3 is CASSTNGGRISGEPFF.

The chain couples TRBV30 to TRBJ1-5. Per germline, CDR1 GTSNPN and CDR2 SVGIG (reference sequence). CDR3 length equals 14 residues. Here the CDR3 reads CAWSDRPSNQPQHF.

The V call is TRBV24-1, the J call TRBJ2-2. The CDR3 is 15 amino acids. In germline, CDR1 is KGHDR, CDR2 SFDVKD. The CDR3 spells CATSDSRRNTGELFF.

The rearrangement uses TRBV7-2 and TRBJ2-7; without DNA, the TCRdb call of TRBD2 cannot be checked. The CDR3 has 13 amino acids. The V gene's germline CDR1 is SGHTA and CDR2 FQGNSA. CDR3 amino acids: CASRRREGYEQYF.

V is TRBV20-1 and J is TRBJ2-5. Germline V lookup: CDR1 DFQATT, CDR2 SNEGSKA (reference sequence). The CDR3 is 12 amino acids. CDR3: CSATAVQETQYF.

V is TRBV5-1 and J is TRBJ2-7; TCRdb indicates TRBD1, and absent DNA this call remains unverified. The CDR3 loop spans 14 amino acids. Germline-derived CDR1 and CDR2 are SGHRS and YFSETQ. CDR3 amino acids: CASSLGQVDIEQYF.

The rearrangement links TRBV6-1 to TRBJ2-7; the D call of TRBD1 rests on TCRdb alone, since no DNA is present to check it. Germline assignment: CDR1 MNHNS and CDR2 SASEGT. The CDR3 loop spans 11 amino acids. CDR3 sequence reads: CASRTVYEQYF.

The chain joins TRBV28 to TRBJ1-1; TCRdb returns TRBD1, unconfirmable since there is no DNA. The CDR3 is 12 residues long. CDR1 and CDR2 from the germline V gene are MDHEN and SYDVKM. The CDR3 spells CASKRVRTEAFF.

The rearrangement links TRBV11-2 to TRBJ1-1. CDR3 length: 15 residues. Germline assignment: CDR1 SGHAT and CDR2 FQNNGV. CDR3: CASSFSLEGGTEAFF.

This chain connects TRBV4-2 to TRBJ2-6; TCRdb outputs TRBD1, but without DNA this stays unchecked. The V gene's germline CDR1 is LGHNA and CDR2 YNFKEQ. This CDR3 spans 20 amino acids. The chain's CDR3 is CASSLNPPGQVTPGANVLTF.

This rearrangement joins TRBV20-1 to TRBJ1-2. In germline, CDR1 is DFQATT, CDR2 SNEGSKA (reference sequence). The CDR3 loop spans 13 amino acids. This CDR3 is CSARETTNYGYTF.

V usage is TRBV3-1 and J usage is TRBJ2-1; the TCRdb D gene call, TRBD1, has no DNA to confirm it. CDR3 size: 14 residues. From germline, CDR1 is LGHDT and CDR2 YNNKEL (reference sequence). The CDR3 sequence: CASRAGTRTNEQFF.

The chain combines TRBV14 with TRBJ1-3. CDR3 length: 16 amino acids. Germline values: CDR1 SGHDN, CDR2 FVKESK. Here the CDR3 reads CASSQGLVGSGNTIYF.

The chain uses TRBV29-1 and TRBJ2-7; TCRdb's D gene call, TRBD2, goes unchecked for lack of DNA. The CDR3 has 12 residues. Germline CDR1 SQVTM, CDR2 ANQGSEA. The CDR3 sequence is CSVEPSLGEQYF.

The chain combines TRBV3-1 with TRBJ2-7; TCRdb picks TRBD1, but there is no DNA to check that call. CDR1 LGHDT and CDR2 YNNKEL come from the germline V gene (reference sequence). The CDR3 extends over 15 amino acids. The CDR3 here is CASRRQRSATYEQYF.

This chain links TRBV5-1 with TRBJ2-7; checking the TCRdb D call of TRBD2 is not possible without DNA. Germline lookup yields CDR1 SGHRS and CDR2 YFSETQ. The CDR3 is 15 residues long. CDR3 sequence: CASGQPGLAGDEQYF.

The chain employs TRBV23-1 and TRBJ2-4; the D gene TCRdb calls, TRBD1, cannot be checked with no DNA. TRBV23-1 is labeled an ORF, and its function is uncertain. CDR3 length: 13 amino acids. The CDR3 sequence is CARLRTGKNIQYF.

The chain recombines TRBV5-1 with TRBJ2-3; without DNA, the TCRdb call of TRBD1 cannot be checked. This CDR3 is built from 15 residues. Germline assignment: CDR1 SGHRS and CDR2 YFSETQ. CDR3 amino acids: CATRPGAGEADTQYF.

The genes are TRBV5-1 and TRBJ2-6; TCRdb lists TRBD1, though no DNA is available to test this call. This CDR3 contains 18 residues. Looked up from germline, CDR1 is SGHRS and CDR2 is YFSETQ. The CDR3 reads CASSPLGVPGTGANVLTF.

The chain uses TRBV27 and TRBJ2-2. The CDR3 loop spans 14 amino acids. Germline loops: CDR1 MNHEY, CDR2 SMNVEV (reference sequence). CDR3 in amino acids: CASSSVGYTGELFF.